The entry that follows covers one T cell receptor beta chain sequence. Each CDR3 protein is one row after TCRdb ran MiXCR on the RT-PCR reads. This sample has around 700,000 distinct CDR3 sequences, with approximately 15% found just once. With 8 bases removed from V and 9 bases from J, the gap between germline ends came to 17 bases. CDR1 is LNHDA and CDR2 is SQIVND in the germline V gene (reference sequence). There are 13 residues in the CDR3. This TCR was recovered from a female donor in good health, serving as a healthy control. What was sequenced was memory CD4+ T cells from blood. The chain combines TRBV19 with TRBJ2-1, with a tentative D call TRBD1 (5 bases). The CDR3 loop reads CASADRYDGEQFF. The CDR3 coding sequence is TGTGCCAGTGCAGACAGATACGACGGTGAGCAGTTCTTC.